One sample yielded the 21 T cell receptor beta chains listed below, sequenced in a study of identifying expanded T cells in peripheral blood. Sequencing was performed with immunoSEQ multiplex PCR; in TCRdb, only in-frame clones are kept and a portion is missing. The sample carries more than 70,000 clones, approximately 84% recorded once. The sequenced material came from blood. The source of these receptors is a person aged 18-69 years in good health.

The CDR3 reads CASSLGLGGGQNEQFF. The CDR3 nucleotides are TGTGCCAGCAGCTTGGGACTAGGCGGGGGCCAAAATGAGCAGTTCTTC. The chain uses TRBV5-4 and TRBJ2-1; a possible D gene is TRBD2 (7 bases). The CDR3 spans 16 residues. V gave up 0 bases and J gave up 7 bases, with 17 bases separating them. Per the germline V gene, CDR1 is SGHNT and CDR2 is YYREEE (reference sequence).

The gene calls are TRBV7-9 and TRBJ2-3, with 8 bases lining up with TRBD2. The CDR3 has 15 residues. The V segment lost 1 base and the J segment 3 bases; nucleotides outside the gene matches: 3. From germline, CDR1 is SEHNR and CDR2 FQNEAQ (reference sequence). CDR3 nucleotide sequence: TGTGCCAGCAGCTTAGGACTAGCGCCGACAGATACGCAGTATTTT. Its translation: CASSLGLAPTDTQYF.

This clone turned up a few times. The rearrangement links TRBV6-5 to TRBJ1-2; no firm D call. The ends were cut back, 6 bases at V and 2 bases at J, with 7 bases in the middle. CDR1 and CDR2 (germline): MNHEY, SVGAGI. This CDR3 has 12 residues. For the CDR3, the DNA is TGTGCCAGCAGCAGGAGAAACTATGGCTACACCTTC. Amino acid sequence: CASSRRNYGYTF.

CDR3 region: CASSEVGVGYTF. CDR3 DNA sequence: TGTGCCAGCAGTGAAGTAGGGGTTGGCTACACCTTC. The rearrangement links TRBV6-1 to TRBJ1-2; perhaps TRBD1 as D (5 bases). The germline CDR1 and CDR2 sequences are MNHNS and SASEGT. This CDR3 comprises 12 residues. V gave up 1 base and J gave up 7 bases, with 7 bases separating them.

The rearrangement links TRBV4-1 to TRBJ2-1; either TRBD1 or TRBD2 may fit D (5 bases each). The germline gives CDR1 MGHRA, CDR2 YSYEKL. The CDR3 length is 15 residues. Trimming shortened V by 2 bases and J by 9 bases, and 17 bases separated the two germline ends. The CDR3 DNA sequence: TGCGCCAGCAGCCAAACCCGGGACCCTAAGGGTGAGCAGTTCTTC. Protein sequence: CASSQTRDPKGEQFF.

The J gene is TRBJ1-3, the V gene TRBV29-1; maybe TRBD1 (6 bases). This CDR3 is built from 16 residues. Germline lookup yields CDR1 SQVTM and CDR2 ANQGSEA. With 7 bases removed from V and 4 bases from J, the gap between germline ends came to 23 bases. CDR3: CSAVRGQNPGGNTIYF. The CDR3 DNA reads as TGCAGCGCTGTCCGAGGACAGAACCCTGGCGGAAACACCATATATTTT.

The CDR3 nucleotides are TGTGCCACCAGCAGAAACCGGGACAGCGAAGCTTTCTTT. Its translation is CATSRNRDSEAFF. This chain connects TRBV15 to TRBJ1-1; 7 bases map to TRBD1. CDR3 size: 13 residues. Germline loops: CDR1 LNHNV, CDR2 YYDKDF (reference sequence). The J segment lost 8 bases and the V segment lost 2 bases, leaving 5 bases of the junction unmatched.

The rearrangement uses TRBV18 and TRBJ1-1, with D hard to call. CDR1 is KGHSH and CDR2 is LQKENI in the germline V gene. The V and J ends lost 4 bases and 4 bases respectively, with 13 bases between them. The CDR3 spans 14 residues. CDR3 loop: CASSQAEDSTEAFF. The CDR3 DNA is TGTGCCAGCTCACAGGCGGAGGATAGCACTGAAGCTTTCTTT.

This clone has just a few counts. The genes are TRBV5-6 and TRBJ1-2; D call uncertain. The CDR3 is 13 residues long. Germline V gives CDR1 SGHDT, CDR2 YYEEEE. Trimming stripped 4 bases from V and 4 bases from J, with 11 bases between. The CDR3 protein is CASSPINRYGYTF. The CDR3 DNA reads TGTGCCAGCAGCCCTATTAATCGCTATGGCTACACCTTC.

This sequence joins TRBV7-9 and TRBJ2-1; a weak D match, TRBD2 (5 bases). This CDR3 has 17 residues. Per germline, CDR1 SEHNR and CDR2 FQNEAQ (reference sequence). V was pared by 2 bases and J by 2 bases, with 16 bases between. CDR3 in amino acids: CASSLSGRNLTYNEQFF. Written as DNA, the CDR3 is TGTGCCAGCAGCTTAAGCGGCCGGAATTTGACCTACAATGAGCAGTTCTTC.

CDR3 protein: CASSLDHQPQHF. DNA for the CDR3: TGTGCCAGCAGCTTGGACCATCAGCCCCAGCATTTT. The chain combines TRBV7-9 with TRBJ1-5, with D uncertain. Germline values: CDR1 SEHNR, CDR2 FQNEAQ (reference sequence). This CDR3 spans 12 amino acids. Trimming removed 3 bases at V and 5 bases at J, with 5 bases between.

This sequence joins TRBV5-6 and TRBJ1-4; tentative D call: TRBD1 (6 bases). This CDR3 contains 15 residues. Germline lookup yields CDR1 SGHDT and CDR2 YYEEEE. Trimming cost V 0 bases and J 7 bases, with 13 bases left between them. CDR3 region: CASSLVGGQGEKLFF. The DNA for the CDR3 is TGTGCCAGCAGCTTGGTTGGGGGGCAAGGTGAAAAACTGTTTTTT.

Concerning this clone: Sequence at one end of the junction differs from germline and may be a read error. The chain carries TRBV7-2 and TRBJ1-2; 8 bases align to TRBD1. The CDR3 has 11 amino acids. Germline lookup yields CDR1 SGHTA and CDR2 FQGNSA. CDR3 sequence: CASSSAGGHSF. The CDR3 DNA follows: TGTGCCAGCAGCTCAGCAGGGGGCCACTCCTTC.

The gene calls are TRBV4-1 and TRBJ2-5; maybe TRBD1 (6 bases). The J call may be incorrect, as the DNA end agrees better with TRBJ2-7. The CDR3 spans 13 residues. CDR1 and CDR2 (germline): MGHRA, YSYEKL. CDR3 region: CASSQKTGYEQYF. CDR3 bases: TGCGCCAGCAGCCAGAAAACAGGGTACGAGCAGTACTTC.

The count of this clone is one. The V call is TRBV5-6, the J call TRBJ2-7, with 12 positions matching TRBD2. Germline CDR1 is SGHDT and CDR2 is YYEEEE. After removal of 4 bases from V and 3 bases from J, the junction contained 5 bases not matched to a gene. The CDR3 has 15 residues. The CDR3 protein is CASSRPSGGVYEQYF. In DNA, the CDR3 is TGTGCCAGCAGCCGCCCTAGCGGGGGGGTCTACGAGCAGTACTTC.

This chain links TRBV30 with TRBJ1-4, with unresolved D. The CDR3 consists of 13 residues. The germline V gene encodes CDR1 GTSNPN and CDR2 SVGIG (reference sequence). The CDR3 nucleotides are TGTGCTTCGAAAGGAGTAACTAATGAAAAACTGTTTTTT. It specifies CASKGVTNEKLFF.

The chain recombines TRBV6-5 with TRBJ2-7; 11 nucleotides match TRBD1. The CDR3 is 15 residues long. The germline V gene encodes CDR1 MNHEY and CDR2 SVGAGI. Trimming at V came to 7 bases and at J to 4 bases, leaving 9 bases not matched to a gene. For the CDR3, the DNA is TGTGCCAGCACCCTAACCGGGACAGGGGGATACGAGCAGTACTTC. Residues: CASTLTGTGGYEQYF.

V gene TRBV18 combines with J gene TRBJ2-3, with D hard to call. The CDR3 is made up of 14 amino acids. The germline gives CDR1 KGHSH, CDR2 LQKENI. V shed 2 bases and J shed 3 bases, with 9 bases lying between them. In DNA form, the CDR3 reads TGTGCCAGCTCACCATTTAGTCAGACAGATACGCAGTATTTT. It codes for CASSPFSQTDTQYF.

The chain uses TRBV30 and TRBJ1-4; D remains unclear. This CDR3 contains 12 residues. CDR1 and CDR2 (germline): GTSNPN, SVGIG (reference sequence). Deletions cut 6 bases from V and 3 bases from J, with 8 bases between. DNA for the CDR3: TGTGCCTGCGCAGGTCCTAATGAAAAACTGTTTTTT. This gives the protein CACAGPNEKLFF. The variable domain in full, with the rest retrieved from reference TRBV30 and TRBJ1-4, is SQTIHQWPATLVQPVGSPLSLECTVEGTSNPNLYWYRQAAGRGLQLLFYSVGIGQISSEVPQNLSASRPQDRQFILSSKKLLLSDSGFYLCACAGPNEKLFFGSGTQLSVL.

The CDR3 region is CASSQRDATF. The CDR3 DNA sequence: TGTGCCAGCTCCCAAAGGGACGCAACCTTC. This chain links TRBV2 with TRBJ1-2; maybe TRBD1 (5 bases). CDR1 is SNHLY, CDR2 FYNNEI, per germline. The CDR3 covers 10 residues. Trimming removed 8 bases from V and 14 bases from J, with 15 bases in between.

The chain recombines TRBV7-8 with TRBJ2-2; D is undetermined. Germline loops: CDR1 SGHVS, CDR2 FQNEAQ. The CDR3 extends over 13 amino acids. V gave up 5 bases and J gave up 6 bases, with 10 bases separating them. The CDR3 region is CASSLPVAGELFF. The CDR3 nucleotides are TGTGCCAGCAGCCTACCAGTGGCCGGGGAGCTGTTTTTT.